This T cell receptor beta chain was sequenced for a study of regulatory T cells in long-lasting Graves disease. The sample's time point: newly diagnosed GD, antithyroid drugs for less than 3 months. Construction of the TCR library relied on RNA isolated from PBMCs. Sequencing libraries for TCR beta were prepared with iRepertoire HTBI primers and Arm-PCR of CDR3 regions. In TCRdb, the multiplex PCR reads were re-called with MiXCR into one record per CDR3 protein. The profile shows around 500,000 distinct CDR3 sequences, roughly 16% of them singletons. With V trimmed by 6 bases and J by 7 bases, 13 bases remained unmatched. CDR3 length: 16 residues. This clonotype has a count of ten or more. These data were also filed under a second study, of T cells in Graves' hyperthyroidism and ophthalmopathy.

This chain connects TRBV12-3 or TRBV12-4 to TRBJ2-1; TRBD2 agrees at 9 bases. This clonotype was obtained from a woman aged 35-65 years with Graves disease. The specimen comprised peripheral blood mononuclear cells (PBMCs), sampled at new diagnosis, from a patient treated with antithyroid drugs. CDR3 sequence reads: CASSQWGGGAHNEQFF. Here the CDR3 DNA reads TGTGCCAGCAGCCAGTGGGGCGGGGGGGCGCATAATGAGCAGTTCTTC.